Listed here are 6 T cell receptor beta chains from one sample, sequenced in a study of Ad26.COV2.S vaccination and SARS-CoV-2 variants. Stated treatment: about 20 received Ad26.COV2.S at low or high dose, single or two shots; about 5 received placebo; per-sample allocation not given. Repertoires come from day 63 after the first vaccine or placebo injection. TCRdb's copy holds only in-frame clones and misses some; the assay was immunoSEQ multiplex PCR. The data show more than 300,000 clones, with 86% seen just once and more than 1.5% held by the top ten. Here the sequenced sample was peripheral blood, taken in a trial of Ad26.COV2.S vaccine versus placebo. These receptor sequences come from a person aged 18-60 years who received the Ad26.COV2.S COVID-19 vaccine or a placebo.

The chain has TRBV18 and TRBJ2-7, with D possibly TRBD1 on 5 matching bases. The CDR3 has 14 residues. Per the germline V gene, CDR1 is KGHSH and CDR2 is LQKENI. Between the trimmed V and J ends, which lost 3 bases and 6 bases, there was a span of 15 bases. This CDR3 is CASSPAGALREQYF. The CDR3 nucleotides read TGTGCCAGCTCACCGGCTGGGGCTTTGCGCGAGCAGTACTTC.

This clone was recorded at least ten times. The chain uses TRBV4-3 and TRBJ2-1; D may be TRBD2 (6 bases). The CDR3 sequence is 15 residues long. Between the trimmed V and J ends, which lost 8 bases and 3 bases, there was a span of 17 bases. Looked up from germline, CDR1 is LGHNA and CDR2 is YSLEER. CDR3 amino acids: CASSNAGRDYNEQFF. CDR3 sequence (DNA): TGCGCCAGCTCTAATGCAGGGCGGGACTACAATGAGCAGTTCTTC.

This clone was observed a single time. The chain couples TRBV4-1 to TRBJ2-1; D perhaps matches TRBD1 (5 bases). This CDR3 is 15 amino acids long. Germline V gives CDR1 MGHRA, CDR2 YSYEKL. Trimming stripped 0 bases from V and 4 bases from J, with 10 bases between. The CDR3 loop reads CASSQDRAQYNEQFF. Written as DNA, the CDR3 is TGCGCCAGCAGCCAAGACAGGGCGCAGTACAATGAGCAGTTCTTC.

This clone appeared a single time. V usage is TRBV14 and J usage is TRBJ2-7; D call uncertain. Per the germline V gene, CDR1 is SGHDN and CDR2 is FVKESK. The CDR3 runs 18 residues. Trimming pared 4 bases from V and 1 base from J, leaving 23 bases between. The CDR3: CASSLSRSRRKFSYEQYF. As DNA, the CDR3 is TGTGCCAGCAGCCTATCCCGAAGCAGGCGGAAATTTTCCTACGAGCAGTACTTC.

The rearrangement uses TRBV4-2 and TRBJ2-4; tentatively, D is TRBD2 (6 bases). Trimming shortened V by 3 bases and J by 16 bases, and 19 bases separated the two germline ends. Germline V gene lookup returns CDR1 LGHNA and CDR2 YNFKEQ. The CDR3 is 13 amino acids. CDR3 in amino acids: CASSQPGLERVYF. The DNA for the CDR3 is TGTGCCAGCAGCCAGCCGGGACTGGAGAGGGTTTACTTC.

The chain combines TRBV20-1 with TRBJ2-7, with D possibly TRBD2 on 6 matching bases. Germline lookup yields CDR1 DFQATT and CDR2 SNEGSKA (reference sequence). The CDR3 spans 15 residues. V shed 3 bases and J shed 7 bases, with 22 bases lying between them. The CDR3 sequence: CSASPPLDSRGEQYF. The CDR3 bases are TGCAGTGCTAGTCCCCCCCTAGACAGTCGGGGGGAGCAGTACTTC.